This T cell receptor beta chain is drawn from a study of liver allograft versus peripheral blood T cells. On the study more broadly: Recipients' peripheral blood supplied the T cell receptor repertoires against which those in transplanted livers were compared. Points from the study as a whole: Reportedly, the T cell receptor repertoires inside liver allografts were not the same as those in peripheral blood.

Germline values: CDR1 KGHSH, CDR2 LQKENI. The CDR3 has 13 amino acids. With 1 base removed from V and 2 bases from J, the gap between germline ends came to 5 bases. TCRdb passed the reads through MiXCR, listing each CDR3 protein once. The data hold roughly 8,500 distinct CDR3 sequences, with 26% observed a single time. Of note for this clonotype: The antigen is not known.

The V and J genes are TRBV18 and TRBJ2-5; D unclear. This sequence was found in a human patient who had a liver transplant. These T cells may partly come from the graft donor. CDR3 loop: CASSPQVQETQYF. In DNA form, the CDR3 reads TGTGCCAGCTCACCACAGGTTCAAGAGACCCAGTACTTC.